This TCR beta chain appears in the sequencing data of a study of shared clonotypes between healthy human individuals. Study as a whole: CD4 naive cells filled three plates per donor, CD4 memory three, CD8 naive two and CD8 memory one. Overall study findings and caveats: Among non-shared clonotypes, generation probabilities were lower than among those shared by all four donors. Clonotypes that were shared across four donors made up 4% to 6% of naive CD4 clonotypes.

Concerning this clone: Its antigen is not identified.

This CDR3 has 17 residues. The V and J ends lost 0 bases and 3 bases respectively, with 17 bases between them. Germline CDR1 MNHNS, CDR2 SASEGT. TCRdb keeps only in-frame clones here, not all; method: immunoSEQ multiplex PCR. In the table there are approximately 710,000 clones, less than 95% of which are singletons. Material: memory CD8+ T cells from PBMCs. Specified subset: CD45RO+ cells pooled with CCR7-negative TemRA cells. This TCR was recovered from a man between 18 and 29 years old in good health. Some clones in this sample may be carry-over from other donors' samples. This chain joins TRBV6-1 and TRBJ1-2, with D possibly TRBD1 on 6 matching bases. The CDR3 nucleotides are TGTGCCAGCAGTGAAGCGCGGGGCAGGGGATTTCACTATGGCTACACCTTC. Translated, it gives CASSEARGRGFHYGYTF.